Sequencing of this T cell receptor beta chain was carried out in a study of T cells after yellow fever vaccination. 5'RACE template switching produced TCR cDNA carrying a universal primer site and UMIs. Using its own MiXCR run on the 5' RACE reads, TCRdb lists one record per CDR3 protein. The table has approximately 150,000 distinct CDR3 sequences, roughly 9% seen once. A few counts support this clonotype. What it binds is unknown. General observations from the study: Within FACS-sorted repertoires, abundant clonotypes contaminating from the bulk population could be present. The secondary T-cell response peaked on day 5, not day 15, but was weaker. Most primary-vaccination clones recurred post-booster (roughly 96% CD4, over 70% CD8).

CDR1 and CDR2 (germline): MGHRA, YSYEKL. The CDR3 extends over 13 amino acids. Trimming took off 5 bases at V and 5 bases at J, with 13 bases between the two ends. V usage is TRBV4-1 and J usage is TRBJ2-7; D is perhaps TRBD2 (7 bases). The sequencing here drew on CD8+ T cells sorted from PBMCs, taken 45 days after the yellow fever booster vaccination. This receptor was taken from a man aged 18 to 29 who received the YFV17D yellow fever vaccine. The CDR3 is CASSYRGADEQYF. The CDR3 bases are TGCGCCAGCAGCTATCGGGGGGCAGACGAGCAGTACTTC.